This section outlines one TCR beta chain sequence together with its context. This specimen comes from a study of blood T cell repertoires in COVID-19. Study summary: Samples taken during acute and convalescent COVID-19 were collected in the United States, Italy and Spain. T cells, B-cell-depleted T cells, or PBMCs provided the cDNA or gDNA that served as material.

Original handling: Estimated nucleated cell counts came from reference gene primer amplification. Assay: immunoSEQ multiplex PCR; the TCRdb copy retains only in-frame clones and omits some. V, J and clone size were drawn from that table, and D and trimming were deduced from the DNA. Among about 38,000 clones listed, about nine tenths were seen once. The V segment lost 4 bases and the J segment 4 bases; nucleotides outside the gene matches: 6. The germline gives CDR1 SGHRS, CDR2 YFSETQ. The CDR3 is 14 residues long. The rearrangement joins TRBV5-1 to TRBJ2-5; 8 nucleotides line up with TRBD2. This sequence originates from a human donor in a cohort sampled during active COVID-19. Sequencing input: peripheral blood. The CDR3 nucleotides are TGCGCCAGCAGCCCTGGACTAGCACGAGAGACCCAGTACTTC. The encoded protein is CASSPGLARETQYF.